Each of the 24 T cell receptor beta chains below was sequenced from the same sample in a study of Ad26.COV2.S vaccination and SARS-CoV-2 variants. Libraries were prepared by immunoSEQ multiplex PCR; TCRdb keeps only in-frame clonotypes and omits some of them. This repertoire shows about 680,000 clones, around 92% found once; its top ten account for approximately 1.5%. Treatment of the sample: approximately 18 received Ad26.COV2.S at low or high dose, single or two shots; several received placebo; per-sample allocation not given. The study sampled participants on day 63 after the first vaccine or placebo injection. The starting material was peripheral blood, obtained in a trial of Ad26.COV2.S vaccine versus placebo. The receptors stem from a person between 18 and 59 years old who received the Ad26.COV2.S COVID-19 vaccine or a placebo.

Points on this clone: Other DNA sequences in this specimen translate into the identical CDR3. J is TRBJ2-7 and V is TRBV6-5, with D perhaps TRBD2 (6 bases). Trimming took 0 bases from V and 2 from J, leaving 11 bases between them. Germline CDR1 MNHEY, CDR2 SVGAGI. This CDR3 spans 15 amino acids. The CDR3 reads CASSYSSRGTYEQYF. In nucleotides, the CDR3 is TGTGCCAGCAGTTACTCGAGTCGCGGGACCTACGAGCAGTACTTC.

J is TRBJ2-7 and V is TRBV19; 9 positions agree with TRBD2. V gave up 3 bases and J gave up 3 bases; unmatched junction bases: 6. Per germline, CDR1 LNHDA and CDR2 SQIVND (reference sequence). The CDR3 extends over 15 amino acids. The DNA for the CDR3 is TGTGCCAGTAGTATGCTACCTAGCGGGGTCTACGAGCAGTACTTC. Protein: CASSMLPSGVYEQYF.

The gene calls are TRBV18 and TRBJ2-1; maybe TRBD1 (5 bases). Trimming left V 6 bases short and J 0 bases short, with 21 bases between. The length of the CDR3 is 18 residues. Germline V gives CDR1 KGHSH, CDR2 LQKENI. The CDR3 here is CASSGPRMESSSYNEQFF. The CDR3 bases are TGTGCCAGCTCGGGGCCTCGGATGGAGTCGAGCTCCTACAATGAGCAGTTCTTC.

This rearrangement joins TRBV18 to TRBJ2-1; 12 positions agree with TRBD2. Per the germline V gene, CDR1 is KGHSH and CDR2 is LQKENI. This CDR3 contains 15 residues. The J segment lost 4 bases and the V segment lost 4 bases, leaving 2 bases of the junction unmatched. CDR3 DNA: TGTGCCAGCTCACAAACTAGCGGGGGGTACAATGAGCAGTTCTTC. This sequence encodes CASSQTSGGYNEQFF.

This chain connects TRBV6-5 to TRBJ1-1; 7 bases are a match to TRBD1. CDR1 and CDR2 from the germline V gene are MNHEY and SVGAGI. The J segment lost 6 bases and the V segment lost 6 bases, leaving 10 bases of the junction unmatched. The CDR3 sequence is 14 residues long. The CDR3 DNA reads as TGTGCCAGCAGGCGACCCACAGGGGAGGCTGAAGCTTTCTTT. Translation: CASRRPTGEAEAFF.

CDR3 bases: TGTGCCAGCAGCTTAGGGGGTATCTCTGGAAACACCATATATTTT. It specifies CASSLGGISGNTIYF. This rearrangement joins TRBV7-2 to TRBJ1-3; D unclear. V dropped 1 base and J dropped 0 bases, with 7 bases sitting between them. CDR1 is SGHTA, CDR2 FQGNSA, per germline. The CDR3 runs to 15 residues.

The chain carries TRBV19 and TRBJ2-7, with 7 bases identical to TRBD2. The germline gives CDR1 LNHDA, CDR2 SQIVND (reference sequence). The CDR3 is made up of 15 amino acids. V was pared by 5 bases and J by 2 bases, with 9 bases of the junction left unmatched. Written as DNA, the CDR3 is TGTGCCAGTAGTTTCCCCGGGGCGGGAGCCTACGAGCAGTACTTC. It yields the protein CASSFPGAGAYEQYF.

The rearrangement joins TRBV5-1 to TRBJ2-3; TRBD2 agrees at 8 bases. This CDR3 has 15 amino acids. V lost 0 bases to trimming and J lost 4 bases; unmatched junction nucleotides: 4. Germline V lookup: CDR1 SGHRS, CDR2 YFSETQ. CDR3 nucleotide sequence: TGCGCCAGCAGCTTGGTCGGGGGGGCCCCAGATACGCAGTATTTT. Translated, it gives CASSLVGGAPDTQYF.

This chain connects TRBV11-3 to TRBJ2-3, with D possibly being TRBD1 (5 bases). Trimming left V 3 bases short and J 5 bases short, with 9 bases between. CDR1 is SGHNT, CDR2 YENEEA, per germline. This CDR3 is 13 amino acids long. CDR3 amino acids: CASSLGQEDTQYF. CDR3 DNA: TGTGCCAGCAGCTTGGGGCAGGAAGATACGCAGTATTTT.

This chain connects TRBV18 to TRBJ2-2, with D unclear. The germline gives CDR1 KGHSH, CDR2 LQKENI. The CDR3 runs 14 residues. V was clipped by 4 bases and J by 6 bases, with 12 bases between them. CDR3 amino acids: CASSQADLAGELFF. The CDR3 DNA follows: TGTGCCAGCTCACAGGCTGATCTCGCCGGGGAGCTGTTTTTT.

The V call is TRBV7-9, the J call TRBJ2-1; the D gene is possibly TRBD2 (5 bases). The germline CDR1 and CDR2 sequences are SEHNR and FQNEAQ (reference sequence). CDR3 length: 15 amino acids. Trimming stripped 3 bases from V and 2 bases from J, with 11 bases between. CDR3 DNA: TGTGCCAGCAGCTTGGTGGGAGTTGCCTACAATGAGCAGTTCTTC. Protein: CASSLVGVAYNEQFF.

This sequence joins TRBV6-1 and TRBJ2-4; D gene uncertain. The germline V gene has CDR1 MNHNS and CDR2 SASEGT. V was clipped by 2 bases and J by 1 base, with 12 bases between them. This CDR3 region has 16 residues. Here the CDR3 reads CASSETWAGAKNIQYF. CDR3 nucleotide sequence: TGTGCCAGCAGTGAAACGTGGGCTGGGGCCAAAAACATTCAGTACTTC.

The chain links TRBV6-5 to TRBJ1-5; D remains ambiguous. V dropped 6 bases and J dropped 5 bases, with 5 bases sitting between them. Germline V gives CDR1 MNHEY, CDR2 SVGAGI. The CDR3 runs to 11 residues. DNA of the CDR3: TGTGCCAGCAGCCCAGATCAGCCCCAGCATTTT. This encodes CASSPDQPQHF.

The CDR3 region has the DNA TGTGCCAGCAGCCAACAGGGGATGGGGAACTATGGCTACACCTTC. It yields the protein CASSQQGMGNYGYTF. The V call is TRBV13, the J call TRBJ1-2; 7 positions match TRBD1. The germline V gene encodes CDR1 PRHDT and CDR2 FYEKMQ (reference sequence). The CDR3 has 15 amino acids. The J segment lost 2 bases and the V segment lost 5 bases, leaving 8 bases of the junction unmatched.

V is TRBV4-2 and J is TRBJ1-1; 7 positions agree with TRBD1. The germline CDR1 and CDR2 sequences are LGHNA and YNFKEQ. This CDR3 has 15 residues. The trim removed 1 base at V and 4 bases at J, leaving 6 bases unmatched. In DNA, the CDR3 is TGTGCCAGCAGCCAAGGACAGTCAGGGGGCACTGAAGCTTTCTTT. Protein product: CASSQGQSGGTEAFF.

The J gene is TRBJ2-2, the V gene TRBV5-4; 9 bases map to TRBD1. With V trimmed by 5 bases and J by 6 bases, 2 bases remained unmatched. The CDR3 is made up of 13 amino acids. In germline, CDR1 is SGHNT, CDR2 YYREEE (reference sequence). The CDR3 reads CASRGTGSGELFF. The CDR3, as DNA: TGTGCCAGCAGAGGGACAGGGTCCGGGGAGCTGTTTTTT.

This sequence joins TRBV15 and TRBJ2-2, with 11 bases fitting TRBD1. The ends lost 2 bases at V and 9 bases at J; junction bases unmatched: 8. The CDR3 is made up of 16 amino acids. The germline V gene encodes CDR1 LNHNV and CDR2 YYDKDF (reference sequence). The CDR3 region has the DNA TGTGCCACCAGCAGACTCGGGACAGGGGGACCCCGGGAGCTGTTTTTT. The encoded protein is CATSRLGTGGPRELFF. Full variable domain (missing parts from reference TRBV15 and TRBJ2-2): DAMVIQNPRYQVTQFGKPVTLSCSQTLNHNVMYWYQQKSSQAPKLLFHYYDKDFNNEADTPDNFQSRRPNTSFCFLDIRSPGLGDTAMYLCATSRLGTGGPRELFFGEGSRLTVL.

The chain has TRBV30 and TRBJ1-4; no clear D. Germline V gene lookup returns CDR1 GTSNPN and CDR2 SVGIG (reference sequence). Trimming took 3 bases from V and 5 from J, leaving 16 bases between them. There are 15 residues in the CDR3. CDR3 coding DNA: TGTGCCTGGAGCCAACCGACGGATTTGAATGAAAAACTGTTTTTT. Protein: CAWSQPTDLNEKLFF.

The rearrangement links TRBV11-1 to TRBJ2-7; the match to TRBD1 covers 10 bases. The V gene end was trimmed by 5 bases and the J gene end by 3 bases; junction bases not matched to a gene: 10. CDR1 and CDR2 (germline): SGHAT, FQDESV (reference sequence). The CDR3 runs 16 residues. The CDR3 DNA reads as TGTGCCAGCAGCCCCCCCGGGCGGACAGGGGGCTACGAGCAGTACTTC. Translation: CASSPPGRTGGYEQYF.

The J gene is TRBJ2-2, the V gene TRBV2, with TRBD1 matching 10 bases. V lost 5 bases to trimming and J lost 7 bases; unmatched junction nucleotides: 4. The germline CDR1 and CDR2 sequences are SNHLY and FYNNEI. The CDR3 contains 14 residues. The CDR3 sequence is CASSRQGASGELFF. The CDR3 nucleotides read TGTGCCAGCAGTCGACAGGGGGCGAGCGGGGAGCTGTTTTTT.

The chain links TRBV11-2 to TRBJ1-3; D ambiguous. The CDR3 is 12 amino acids. CDR1 SGHAT and CDR2 FQNNGV come from the germline V gene. The V end was cut by 5 bases, the J end by 11 bases, with 13 bases between. The CDR3 nucleotides are TGTGCCAGCAGCCCCCAAGTAGGCGCCATATATTTT. Translating gives CASSPQVGAIYF.

This clone was recorded once. CDR3 sequence: CANMGQGRTGELFF. CDR3 in DNA: TGCGCCAACATGGGACAGGGGCGCACCGGGGAGCTGTTTTTT. The V call is TRBV23-1, the J call TRBJ2-2; 10 nucleotides match TRBD1. TRBV23-1 counts as an open reading frame of uncertain function. This CDR3 spans 14 amino acids. The trim removed 10 bases at V and 4 bases at J, leaving 6 bases unmatched.

This chain links TRBV18 with TRBJ2-3; the D is unclear. This CDR3 contains 14 residues. Trimming shortened V by 3 bases and J by 0 bases, and 7 bases separated the two germline ends. Germline CDR1 reads KGHSH; CDR2 reads LQKENI. The CDR3 is CASSPGYSTDTQYF. In nucleotides, the CDR3 is TGTGCCAGCTCACCGGGGTACAGCACAGATACGCAGTATTTT.

V usage is TRBV2 and J usage is TRBJ1-3; 8 nucleotides align to TRBD1. This CDR3 has 17 amino acids. Germline V lookup: CDR1 SNHLY, CDR2 FYNNEI. V gave up 3 bases and J gave up 0 bases; unmatched junction bases: 7. As DNA, the CDR3 is TGTGCCAGCAGTGAGAGGGACAGGCCTAGCTCTGGAAACACCATATATTTT. It translates to CASSERDRPSSGNTIYF.